This T cell receptor (beta chain) was recorded in a study of blood T cell repertoires in COVID-19. Generated by immunoSEQ multiplex PCR, the TCRdb table keeps only in-frame clones and is missing some. The data hold roughly 360,000 clones, with around 83% observed a single time. The germline V and J ends were trimmed by 2 bases and 2 bases, with 15 bases remaining between them. The CDR3 loop spans 16 amino acids. Germline V gene lookup returns CDR1 LNHDA and CDR2 SQIVND (reference sequence). The TCR comes from a woman in her forties or fifties who had recovered from COVID-19. V usage is TRBV19 and J usage is TRBJ1-1; D gene unclear. Sequences were obtained from PBMCs or T cells enriched from blood (not recorded which). CDR3 sequence reads: CASSIMIFGRNTEAFF. CDR3 nucleotide sequence: TGTGCCAGTAGTATAATGATATTCGGGAGAAACACTGAAGCTTTCTTT. Complete variable domain (other parts from reference TRBV19 and TRBJ1-1): DGGITQSPKYLFRKEGQNVTLSCEQNLNHDAMYWYRQDPGQGLRLIYYSQIVNDFQKGDIAEGYSVSREKKESFPLTVTSAQKNPTAFYLCASSIMIFGRNTEAFFGQGTRLTVV.